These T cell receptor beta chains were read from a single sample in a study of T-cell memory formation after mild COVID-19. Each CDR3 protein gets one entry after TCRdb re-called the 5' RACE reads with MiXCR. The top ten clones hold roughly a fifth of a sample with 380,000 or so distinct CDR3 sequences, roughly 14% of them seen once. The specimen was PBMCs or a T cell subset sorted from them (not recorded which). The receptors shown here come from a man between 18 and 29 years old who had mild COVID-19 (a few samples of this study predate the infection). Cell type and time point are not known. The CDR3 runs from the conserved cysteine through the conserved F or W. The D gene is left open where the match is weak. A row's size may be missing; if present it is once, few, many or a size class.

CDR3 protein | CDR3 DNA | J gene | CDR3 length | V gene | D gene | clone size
CAIRQGAENTEAFF | TGTGCCATCAGACAGGGTGCGGAGAACACTGAAGCTTTCTTT | TRBJ1-1 | 14 | TRBV10-3 | . | few
CASSYAEKPYEQYF | TGTGCCAGCAGTTACGCGGAGAAACCCTACGAGCAGTACTTC | TRBJ2-7 | 14 | TRBV6-5 | . | few
CATGSGGLPGELFF | TGTGCCACCGGGAGCGGGGGCCTTCCCGGGGAGCTGTTTTTT | TRBJ2-2 | 14 | TRBV15 | TRBD2 | few
CAISGQDTDTQYF | TGTGCCATCAGTGGACAGGACACAGATACGCAGTATTTT | TRBJ2-3 | 13 | TRBV10-3 | . | many
CSARGVTYNEQFF | TGCAGTGCTAGAGGGGTGACCTACAATGAGCAGTTCTTC | TRBJ2-1 | 13 | TRBV20-1 | . | .
CASSLGDISGQPQHF | TGCGCCAGCAGCTTGGGGGACATTTCAGGACAGCCCCAGCATTTT | TRBJ1-5 | 15 | TRBV5-1 | . | few
CASSHPLRTGGLGGELFF | TGTGCCAGCAGCCATCCCCTTCGAACGGGGGGGCTTGGCGGGGAGCTGTTTTTT | TRBJ2-2 | 18 | TRBV4-2 | TRBD2 | few
CASSPRGPDTGELFF | TGTGCCAGCAGCCCGAGGGGACCGGACACCGGGGAGCTGTTTTTT | TRBJ2-2 | 15 | TRBV7-3 | . | few
CASRIGQSSYNEQFF | TGTGCCAGCAGAATAGGACAGAGCTCCTACAATGAGCAGTTCTTC | TRBJ2-1 | 15 | TRBV5-8 | . | .
CATSRDGKGQYF | TGTGCCACCAGCAGAGATGGCAAGGGGCAGTATTTT | TRBJ2-3 | 12 | TRBV15 | . | many
CASSLGQGIANTIYF | TGTGCCAGCAGCCTTGGACAGGGTATAGCGAACACCATATATTTT | TRBJ1-3 | 15 | TRBV3-1 | TRBD1 | .
CASSPTGLAGRTDTQYF | TGTGCCAGCAGCCCGACTGGACTAGCGGGGCGCACAGATACGCAGTATTTT | TRBJ2-3 | 17 | TRBV7-9 | TRBD2 | few
CASSYSGYTGELFF | TGTGCCAGCAGTTACTCGGGGTACACCGGGGAGCTGTTTTTT | TRBJ2-2 | 14 | TRBV6-5 | . | .
CASSSPLAGGPNEQFF | TGTGCCAGCAGTTCTCCCTTAGCGGGGGGGCCCAATGAGCAGTTCTTC | TRBJ2-1 | 16 | TRBV6-6 | TRBD2 | few
CASSLGQGLGNTIYF | TGTGCCAGCAGCTTAGGACAGGGGTTAGGAAACACCATATATTTT | TRBJ1-3 | 15 | TRBV7-2 | TRBD1 | few
CASSSPWGRALKTQYF | TGTGCCAGCAGCTCCCCGTGGGGCCGGGCGTTGAAGACCCAGTACTTC | TRBJ2-5 | 16 | TRBV7-6 | . | few
CASSSYFGTGDYGYTF | TGTGCCAGCAGTTCCTACTTTGGGACAGGGGACTATGGCTACACCTTC | TRBJ1-2 | 16 | TRBV27 | TRBD1 | .
CASSLDRPKNIQYF | TGTGCCAGCAGCTTAGACAGACCCAAAAACATTCAGTACTTC | TRBJ2-4 | 14 | TRBV11-2 | . | few
CASSPSGTDSYEQYF | TGTGCCAGCAGCCCGTCCGGGACGGACTCCTACGAGCAGTACTTC | TRBJ2-7 | 15 | TRBV9 | . | .
CASSATGGVQPQHF | TGTGCCAGCAGCGCCACAGGGGGCGTTCAGCCCCAGCATTTT | TRBJ1-5 | 14 | TRBV9 | TRBD1 | many
CASSRITGGGGTDTQYF | TGTGCCAGCAGTAGAATCACAGGGGGCGGCGGCACAGATACGCAGTATTTT | TRBJ2-3 | 17 | TRBV28 | TRBD1 | .
CASSGNFYEQYF | TGCGCCAGCTCCGGCAACTTCTACGAGCAGTACTTC | TRBJ2-7 | 12 | TRBV4-1 | . | many
CASSYFEDSPINIQYF | TGTGCCAGCAGTTACTTCGAGGACAGCCCTATAAACATTCAGTACTTC | TRBJ2-4 | 16 | TRBV6-6 | . | few
CASSLRGGSGFF | TGTGCCAGCAGTTTAAGGGGAGGGAGCGGATTTTTT | TRBJ2-2 | 12 | TRBV12-3/TRBV12-4 | TRBD2 | .
CASSAVATNEKLFF | TGTGCCAGCAGTGCAGTAGCAACTAATGAAAAACTGTTTTTT | TRBJ1-4 | 14 | TRBV25-1 | . | .
CASSLVVNSYEQYF | TGCGCCAGCAGCTTGGTGGTCAACTCCTACGAGCAGTACTTC | TRBJ2-7 | 14 | TRBV5-1 | . | few
CASSSPPNRPVWEQYF | TGTGCCAGCAGTTCGCCCCCCAACAGGCCCGTGTGGGAGCAGTACTTC | TRBJ2-7 | 16 | TRBV6-6 | . | .
CASSPIKGSEAFF | TGTGCCAGCTCACCCATAAAGGGATCTGAAGCTTTCTTT | TRBJ1-1 | 13 | TRBV18 | . | .
CSASRQGGTEAFF | TGCAGTGCTAGTCGGCAGGGTGGCACTGAAGCTTTCTTT | TRBJ1-1 | 13 | TRBV20-1 | . | .
CASSPGGLRTSWSSYNEQFF | TGTGCCAGCAGCCCAGGGGGATTACGGACTAGCTGGAGCTCCTACAATGAGCAGTTCTTC | TRBJ2-1 | 20 | TRBV3-1 | . | .
CASNNRGGNNEQFF | TGTGCCAGCAACAACAGGGGAGGGAACAATGAGCAGTTCTTC | TRBJ2-1 | 14 | TRBV6-5 | . | .
CATSDRQGSSHTDTQYF | TGTGCCACCAGTGATCGACAGGGATCATCCCACACAGATACGCAGTATTTT | TRBJ2-3 | 17 | TRBV24-1 | TRBD1 | .
CASRVPDRGSPYEQYF | TGTGCCAGCAGGGTACCAGACAGGGGGTCCCCCTACGAGCAGTACTTC | TRBJ2-7 | 16 | TRBV6-1 | TRBD1 | .
CASSRGHFETEAFF | TGTGCCAGCAGCCGGGGACATTTCGAGACTGAAGCTTTCTTT | TRBJ1-1 | 14 | TRBV7-8 | . | few
CASSEYGGGSTDTQYF | TGTGCCAGCAGTGAATATGGGGGGGGCAGCACAGATACGCAGTATTTT | TRBJ2-3 | 16 | TRBV25-1 | . | .
CASSQHGQGADTQYF | TGCGCCAGCAGCCAACATGGACAGGGGGCAGATACGCAGTATTTT | TRBJ2-3 | 15 | TRBV4-1 | TRBD1 | few
CASSYSMASGAQETQYF | TGTGCCAGCAGTTACTCGATGGCTTCAGGGGCCCAAGAGACCCAGTACTTC | TRBJ2-5 | 17 | TRBV6-2/TRBV6-3 | . | .
CASRTDRVSGANVLTF | TGTGCCAGCAGAACGGACAGGGTGTCTGGGGCCAACGTCCTGACTTTC | TRBJ2-6 | 16 | TRBV5-4 | TRBD1 | .
CASSLEQANEKLFF | TGTGCCAGCAGCTTAGAACAGGCTAATGAAAAACTGTTTTTT | TRBJ1-4 | 14 | TRBV7-9 | . | .
CASSLQGTLYNEQFF | TGTGCCAGCAGCCTACAGGGGACCCTCTACAATGAGCAGTTCTTC | TRBJ2-1 | 15 | TRBV7-9 | TRBD1 | .
CASSLGDRSSETQYF | TGTGCCAGCAGCTTAGGGGACAGGTCGTCTGAGACCCAGTACTTC | TRBJ2-5 | 15 | TRBV13 | TRBD1 | .
CASSFAGPPTDTQYF | TGTGCCAGCAGCTTTGCGGGGCCGCCCACAGATACGCAGTATTTT | TRBJ2-3 | 15 | TRBV5-5 | . | .
CASSKLGQGAYEQYF | TGTGCCAGCAGTAAACTGGGACAGGGAGCCTACGAGCAGTACTTC | TRBJ2-7 | 15 | TRBV11-2 | TRBD1 | few
CASSSSNEKLFF | TGTGCCAGCAGTAGTTCGAATGAAAAACTGTTTTTT | TRBJ1-4 | 12 | TRBV6-5 | . | .
CSVEALGQGWGNTEAFF | TGCAGCGTTGAAGCCCTGGGACAGGGGTGGGGGAACACTGAAGCTTTCTTT | TRBJ1-1 | 17 | TRBV29-1 | TRBD1 | once
CASSPLQMNTGELFF | TGTGCCAGCAGTCCACTACAGATGAACACCGGGGAGCTGTTTTTT | TRBJ2-2 | 15 | TRBV12-3/TRBV12-4 | . | .
CSARGYGEGAYNEQFF | TGCAGTGCTAGAGGTTATGGGGAGGGGGCGTACAATGAGCAGTTCTTC | TRBJ2-1 | 16 | TRBV20-1 | . | few
CSVATDAQETQYF | TGCAGCGTTGCGACAGACGCCCAAGAGACCCAGTACTTC | TRBJ2-5 | 13 | TRBV29-1 | . | .
CASSQDRGQETQYF | TGTGCCAGCAGCCAAGATCGGGGACAAGAGACCCAGTACTTC | TRBJ2-5 | 14 | TRBV3-1 | . | .
CSASGPAGQGNTNTGELFF | TGCAGTGCTTCCGGACCAGCGGGACAGGGGAATACGAACACCGGGGAGCTGTTTTTT | TRBJ2-2 | 19 | TRBV20-1 | TRBD1 | few
CAISEIEVRTDTQYF | TGTGCCATCAGTGAGATTGAGGTCCGCACAGATACGCAGTATTTT | TRBJ2-3 | 15 | TRBV10-3 | . | .
CASRGPGHLAGQPQHF | TGTGCCAGTAGGGGACCGGGACACCTAGCGGGTCAGCCCCAGCATTTT | TRBJ1-5 | 16 | TRBV19 | . | .
CASSRARTGGYETQYF | TGTGCCAGCAGCCGAGCCCGGACAGGGGGCTACGAGACCCAGTACTTC | TRBJ2-5 | 16 | TRBV7-2 | TRBD1 | few
CASSPARGALGTQYF | TGTGCCAGCAGTCCCGCTCGGGGGGCCCTCGGGACGCAGTATTTT | TRBJ2-3 | 15 | TRBV27 | . | few
CASSLNDRDYTGELFF | TGTGCCAGCAGCTTAAACGACAGGGATTACACCGGGGAGCTGTTTTTT | TRBJ2-2 | 16 | TRBV7-6 | TRBD1 | few